This T cell receptor (beta chain) appears in the sequencing data of a study of memory CD4+ T cells and cytomegalovirus serostatus. TCRdb keeps only in-frame clones here, not all; method: immunoSEQ multiplex PCR. In the table there are fewer than 75,000 clones, 65% to 80% of which are singletons. Single viable CD3+CD4+CD8-CD45RO+ cells were sorted as the memory CD4+ T cells. The CDR3 is 14 amino acids. V trimming: 4 bases; J trimming: 6 bases; junction bases outside the gene matches: 8. Germline V gives CDR1 SGHNT, CDR2 YYREEE (reference sequence). This TCR was sampled from an adult in good health and CMV-seronegative. The sample was memory CD4+ T cells from blood. This chain links TRBV5-4 with TRBJ1-1; 8 nucleotides align to TRBD1. Here the CDR3 reads CASSVQGVPAEAFF. The CDR3 DNA reads TGTGCCAGCAGCGTACAGGGGGTACCGGCTGAAGCTTTCTTT.